The following is a TCR beta chain sequence with its context. Antigen unknown. Other DNA sequences in the same sample also yield this CDR3. Data came from immunoSEQ multiplex PCR; TCRdb stores just in-frame clones and leaves some out. The sample includes tens of thousands of clones, over 75% of them seen just once. The record originates from a study of PD-1 blockade in classical Hodgkin lymphoma. Regarding the study as a whole: Compared with baseline, CD4+ but not CD8+ TCR diversity had risen significantly by C4D1.

CDR1 SGHNT and CDR2 YYREEE come from the germline V gene (reference sequence). V was trimmed by 0 bases and J by 2 bases, leaving 9 bases between them. The CDR3 loop spans 15 amino acids. Regarding time point: cycle 4 day 1 (C4D1), after more than five weeks of nivolumab. All trial patients relapsed after autologous stem cell transplantation. It was by magnetic negative selection that CD4+ T cells were purified from thawed PBMCs. The material was CD4+ T cells from blood, obtained before the fourth cycle of nivolumab. The rearrangement joins TRBV5-4 to TRBJ2-1, with D maybe TRBD1 (5 bases). This clonotype was obtained from a human donor with classical Hodgkin lymphoma. The CDR3 nucleotides read TGTGCCAGCAGCTTGGACAGGCCACCCTACAATGAGCAGTTCTTC. The encoded protein is CASSLDRPPYNEQFF. The full variable domain, rest sourced from reference TRBV5-4 and TRBJ2-1, is ETGVTQSPTHLIKTRGQQVTLRCSSQSGHNTVSWYQQALGQGPQFIFQYYREEENGRGNFPPRFSGLQFPNYSSELNVNALELDDSALYLCASSLDRPPYNEQFFGPGTRLTVL.